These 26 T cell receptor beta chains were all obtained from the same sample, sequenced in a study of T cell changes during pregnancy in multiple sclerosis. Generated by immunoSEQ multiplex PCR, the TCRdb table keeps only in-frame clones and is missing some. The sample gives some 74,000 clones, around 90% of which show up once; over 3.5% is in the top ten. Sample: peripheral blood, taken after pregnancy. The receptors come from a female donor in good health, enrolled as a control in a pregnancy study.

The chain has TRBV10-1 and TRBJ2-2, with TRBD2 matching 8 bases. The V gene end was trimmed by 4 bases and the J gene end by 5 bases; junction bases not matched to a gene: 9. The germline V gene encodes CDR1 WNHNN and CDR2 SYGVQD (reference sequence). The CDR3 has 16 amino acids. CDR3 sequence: CASSGPRSGGTGELFF. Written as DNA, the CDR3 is TGCGCCAGCAGTGGCCCCCGCTCGGGGGGGACCGGGGAGCTGTTTTTT.

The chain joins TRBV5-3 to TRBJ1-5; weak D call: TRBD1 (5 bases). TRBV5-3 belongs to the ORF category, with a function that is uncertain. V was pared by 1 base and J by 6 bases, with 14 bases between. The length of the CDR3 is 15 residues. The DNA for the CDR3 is TGTGCCAGAAGCTTGAGGCAGGGCATGGGTCAGCCCCAGCATTTT. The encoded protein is CARSLRQGMGQPQHF.

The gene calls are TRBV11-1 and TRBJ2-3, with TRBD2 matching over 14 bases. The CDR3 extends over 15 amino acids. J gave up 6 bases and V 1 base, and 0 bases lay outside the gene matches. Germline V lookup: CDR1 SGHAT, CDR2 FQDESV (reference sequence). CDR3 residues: CASSLGLAGGDTQYF. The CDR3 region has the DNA TGTGCCAGCAGCTTAGGACTAGCGGGGGGGGATACGCAGTATTTT.

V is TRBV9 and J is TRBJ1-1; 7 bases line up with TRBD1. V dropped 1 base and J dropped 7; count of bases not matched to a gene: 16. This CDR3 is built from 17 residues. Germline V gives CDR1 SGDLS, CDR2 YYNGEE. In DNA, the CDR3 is TGTGCCAGCAGCGTATCCCCATCGAGACAGGGAGAGATTGAAGCTTTCTTT. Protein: CASSVSPSRQGEIEAFF.

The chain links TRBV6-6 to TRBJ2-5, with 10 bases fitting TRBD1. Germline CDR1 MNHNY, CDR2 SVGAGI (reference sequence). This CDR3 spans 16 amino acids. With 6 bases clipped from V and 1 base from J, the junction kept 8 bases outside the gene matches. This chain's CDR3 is CASRTFRDRGQETQYF. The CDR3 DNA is TGTGCCAGCAGGACCTTCCGGGACAGGGGCCAAGAGACCCAGTACTTC.

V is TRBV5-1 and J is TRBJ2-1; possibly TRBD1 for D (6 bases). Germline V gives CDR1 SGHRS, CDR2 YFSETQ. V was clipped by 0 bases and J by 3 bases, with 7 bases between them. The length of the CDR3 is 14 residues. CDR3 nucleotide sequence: TGCGCCAGCAGCTTGGGAGGGGGCTACAATGAGCAGTTCTTC. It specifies CASSLGGGYNEQFF.

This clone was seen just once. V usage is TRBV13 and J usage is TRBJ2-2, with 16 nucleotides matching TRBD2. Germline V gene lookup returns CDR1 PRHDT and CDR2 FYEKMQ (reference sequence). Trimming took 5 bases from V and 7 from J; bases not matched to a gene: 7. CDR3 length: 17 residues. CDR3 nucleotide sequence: TGTGCCAGCAGCCCGGGACTAGCGGGAGGGCCGGGCGGGGAGCTGTTTTTT. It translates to CASSPGLAGGPGGELFF.

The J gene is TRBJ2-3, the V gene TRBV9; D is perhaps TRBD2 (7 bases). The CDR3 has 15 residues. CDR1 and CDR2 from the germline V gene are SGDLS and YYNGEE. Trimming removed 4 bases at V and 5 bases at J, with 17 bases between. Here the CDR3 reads CASSSVAGARDTQYF. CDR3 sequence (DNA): TGTGCCAGCAGCTCCGTCGCGGGGGCGCGAGATACGCAGTATTTT.

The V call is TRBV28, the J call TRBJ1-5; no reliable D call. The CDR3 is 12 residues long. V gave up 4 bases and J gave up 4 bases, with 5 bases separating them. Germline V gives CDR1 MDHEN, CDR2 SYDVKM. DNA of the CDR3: TGTGCCAGCAGTTCCCTGAATCAGCCCCAGCATTTT. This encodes CASSSLNQPQHF.

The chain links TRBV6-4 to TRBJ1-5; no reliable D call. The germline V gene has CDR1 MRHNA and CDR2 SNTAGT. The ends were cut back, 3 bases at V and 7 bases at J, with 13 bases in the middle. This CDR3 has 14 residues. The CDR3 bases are TGTGCCAGCAGTGAGAACGGGGAAGTACAGCCCCAGCATTTT. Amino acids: CASSENGEVQPQHF.

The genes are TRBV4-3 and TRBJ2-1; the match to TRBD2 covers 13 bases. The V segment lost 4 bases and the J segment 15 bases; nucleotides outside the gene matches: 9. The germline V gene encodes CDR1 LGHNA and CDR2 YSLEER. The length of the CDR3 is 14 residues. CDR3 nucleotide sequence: TGCGCCAGCAGCCCTGGACTAGCGGGAGAGATAAGGTTCTTC. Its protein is CASSPGLAGEIRFF.

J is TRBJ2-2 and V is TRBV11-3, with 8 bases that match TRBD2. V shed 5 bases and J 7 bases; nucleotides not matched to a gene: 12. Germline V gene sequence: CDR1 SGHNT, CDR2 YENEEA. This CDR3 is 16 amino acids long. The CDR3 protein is CASSPRSSGINGELFF. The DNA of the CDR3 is TGTGCCAGCAGCCCCCGTAGTAGCGGGATTAACGGGGAGCTGTTTTTT.

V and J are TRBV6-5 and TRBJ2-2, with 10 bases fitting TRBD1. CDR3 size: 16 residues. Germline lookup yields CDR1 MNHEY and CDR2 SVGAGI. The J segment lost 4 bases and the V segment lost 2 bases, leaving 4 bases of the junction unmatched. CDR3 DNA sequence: TGTGCCAGCAGTTACCACGGACAGGGGGGCACCGGGGAGCTGTTTTTT. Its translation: CASSYHGQGGTGELFF.

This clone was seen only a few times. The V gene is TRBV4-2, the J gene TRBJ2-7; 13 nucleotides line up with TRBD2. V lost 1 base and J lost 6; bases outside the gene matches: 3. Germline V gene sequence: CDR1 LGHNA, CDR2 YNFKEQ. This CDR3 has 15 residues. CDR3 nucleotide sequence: TGTGCCAGCAGCCAAGCCGGGACTAGCGGGGCCGAGCAGTACTTC. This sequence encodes CASSQAGTSGAEQYF.

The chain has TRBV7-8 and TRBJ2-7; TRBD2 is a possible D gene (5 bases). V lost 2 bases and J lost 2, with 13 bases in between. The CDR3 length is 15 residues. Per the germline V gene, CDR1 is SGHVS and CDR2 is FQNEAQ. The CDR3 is CASSLRRVSTYEQYF. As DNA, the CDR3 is TGTGCCAGCAGCTTAAGGCGGGTATCAACCTACGAGCAGTACTTC.

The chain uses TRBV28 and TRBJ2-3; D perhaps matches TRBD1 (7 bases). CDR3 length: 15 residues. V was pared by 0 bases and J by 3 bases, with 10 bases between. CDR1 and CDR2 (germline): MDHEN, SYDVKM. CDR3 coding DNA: TGTGCCAGCAGTTTATGGACAGGGAGGACAGATACGCAGTATTTT. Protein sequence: CASSLWTGRTDTQYF.

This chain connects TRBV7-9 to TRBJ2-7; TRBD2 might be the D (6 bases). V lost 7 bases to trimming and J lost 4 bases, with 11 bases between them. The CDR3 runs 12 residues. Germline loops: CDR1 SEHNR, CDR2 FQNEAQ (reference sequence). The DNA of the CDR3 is TGTGCCAGCACCACTGGGGGGTACGAGCAGTACTTC. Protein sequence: CASTTGGYEQYF.

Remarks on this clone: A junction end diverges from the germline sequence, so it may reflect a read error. CDR3 loop: CASSLVRGRRADVLTF. In nucleotides, the CDR3 is TGCGCCAGCAGCTTGGTCCGGGGAAGAAGGGCCGACGTCCTGACTTTC. This rearrangement joins TRBV5-1 to TRBJ2-6; a weak D match, TRBD2 (5 bases). Germline V gene data show CDR1 as SGHRS and CDR2 as YFSETQ. The length of the CDR3 is 16 residues.

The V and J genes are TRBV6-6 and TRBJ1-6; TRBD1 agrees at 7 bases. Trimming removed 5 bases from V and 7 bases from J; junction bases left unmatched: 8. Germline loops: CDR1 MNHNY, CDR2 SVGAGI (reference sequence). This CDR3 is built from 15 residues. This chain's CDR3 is CASSRQGIGNSPLHF. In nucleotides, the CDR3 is TGTGCCAGCAGTCGACAGGGAATAGGCAATTCACCCCTCCACTTT.

DNA for the CDR3: TGTGCCTGGAGCCCGGACAGAAATCCTCAGCCCCAGCATTTT. This sequence encodes CAWSPDRNPQPQHF. This chain links TRBV30 with TRBJ1-5, with D possibly matching TRBD1 (6 bases). CDR3 length: 14 amino acids. The V end was cut by 3 bases, the J end by 6 bases, with 15 bases between. Germline loops: CDR1 GTSNPN, CDR2 SVGIG (reference sequence).

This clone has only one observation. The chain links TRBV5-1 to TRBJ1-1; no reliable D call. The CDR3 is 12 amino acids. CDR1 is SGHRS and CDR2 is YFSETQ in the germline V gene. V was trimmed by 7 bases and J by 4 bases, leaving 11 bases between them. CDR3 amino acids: CASGRHPTEAFF. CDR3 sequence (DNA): TGCGCCAGCGGCCGACACCCCACTGAAGCTTTCTTT.

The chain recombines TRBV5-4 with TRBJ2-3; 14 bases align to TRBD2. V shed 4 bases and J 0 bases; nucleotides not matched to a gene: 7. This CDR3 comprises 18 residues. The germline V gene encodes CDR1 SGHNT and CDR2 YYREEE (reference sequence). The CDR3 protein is CASSQGLAGGGSTDTQYF. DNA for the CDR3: TGTGCCAGCAGCCAAGGACTAGCGGGAGGTGGGAGCACAGATACGCAGTATTTT.

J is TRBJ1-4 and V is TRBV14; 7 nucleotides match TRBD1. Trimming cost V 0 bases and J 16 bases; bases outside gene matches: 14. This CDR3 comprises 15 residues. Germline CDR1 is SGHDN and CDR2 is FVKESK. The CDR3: CASSQEWTGTPPWFF. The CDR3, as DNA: TGTGCCAGCAGCCAAGAGTGGACAGGTACCCCTCCGTGGTTTTTT.

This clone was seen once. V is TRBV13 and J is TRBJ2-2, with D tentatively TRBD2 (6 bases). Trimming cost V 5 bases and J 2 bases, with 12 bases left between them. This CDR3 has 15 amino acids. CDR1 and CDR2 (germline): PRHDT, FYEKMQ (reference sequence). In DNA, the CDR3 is TGTGCCAGCAGCCCCCCGGGGGACAACACCGGGGAGCTGTTTTTT. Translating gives CASSPPGDNTGELFF.

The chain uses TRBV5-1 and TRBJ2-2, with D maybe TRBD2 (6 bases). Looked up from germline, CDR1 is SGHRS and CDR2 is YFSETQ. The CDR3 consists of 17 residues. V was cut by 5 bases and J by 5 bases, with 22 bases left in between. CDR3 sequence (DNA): TGCGCCAGCAGTTTCAACGAATTTTGGGAGGAGACCGGGGAGCTGTTTTTT. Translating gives CASSFNEFWEETGELFF.

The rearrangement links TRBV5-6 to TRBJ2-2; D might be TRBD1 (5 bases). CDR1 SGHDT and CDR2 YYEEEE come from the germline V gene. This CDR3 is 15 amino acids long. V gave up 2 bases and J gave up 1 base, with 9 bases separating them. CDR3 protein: CASSFGHLNTGELFF. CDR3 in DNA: TGTGCCAGCAGCTTCGGACACTTGAACACCGGGGAGCTGTTTTTT.